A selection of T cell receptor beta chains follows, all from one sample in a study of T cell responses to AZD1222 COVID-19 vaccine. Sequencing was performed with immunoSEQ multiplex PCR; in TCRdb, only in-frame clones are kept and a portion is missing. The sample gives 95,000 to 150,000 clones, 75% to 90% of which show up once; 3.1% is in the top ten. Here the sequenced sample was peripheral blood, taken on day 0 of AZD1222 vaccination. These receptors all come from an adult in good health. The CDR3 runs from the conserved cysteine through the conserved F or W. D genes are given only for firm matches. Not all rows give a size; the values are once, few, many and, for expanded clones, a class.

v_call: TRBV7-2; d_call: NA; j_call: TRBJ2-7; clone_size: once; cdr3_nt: TGTGCCAGCAGCTTGACAGGTTCCCTAGAAATGGACTACGAGCAGTACTTC; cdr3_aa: CASSLTGSLEMDYEQYF
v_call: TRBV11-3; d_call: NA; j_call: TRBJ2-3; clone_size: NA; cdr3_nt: TGTGCCAGCAGCGGCGGCACAGATACGCAGTATTTT; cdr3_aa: CASSGGTDTQYF
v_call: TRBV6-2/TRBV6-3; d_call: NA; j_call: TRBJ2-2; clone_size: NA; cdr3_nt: TGTGCCAGCAGTCGAGGCCTCTGGGAGCTGTTTTTT; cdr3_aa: CASSRGLWELFF
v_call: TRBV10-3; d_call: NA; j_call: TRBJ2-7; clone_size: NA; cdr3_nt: TGTGCCATCAGCGCGCCACTGACAGGCCCCTACGAGCAGTACTTC; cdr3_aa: CAISAPLTGPYEQYF
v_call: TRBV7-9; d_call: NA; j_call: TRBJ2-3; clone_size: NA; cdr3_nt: TGTGCCAGCAGCCATGGTGCAGATACGCAGTATTTT; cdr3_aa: CASSHGADTQYF
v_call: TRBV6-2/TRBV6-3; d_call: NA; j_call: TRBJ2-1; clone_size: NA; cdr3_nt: TGTGCCAGCAGTCTCCATTCTGATCAGTTCTTC; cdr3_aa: CASSLHSDQFF
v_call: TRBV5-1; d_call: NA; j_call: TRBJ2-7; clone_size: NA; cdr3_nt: TGCGCCAGCAGCTTGAGAGGGCCTAATTACGAGCAGTACTTC; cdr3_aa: CASSLRGPNYEQYF
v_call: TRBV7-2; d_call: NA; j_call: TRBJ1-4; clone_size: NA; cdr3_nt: TGTGCCAGCAGCCAACAGAGTACTGCAACTAATGAAAAACTGTTTTTT; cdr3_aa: CASSQQSTATNEKLFF
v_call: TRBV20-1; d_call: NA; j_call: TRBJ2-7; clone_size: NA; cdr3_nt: TGCAGTGCTAGTGGCCGAGCCTACGAGCAGTACTTC; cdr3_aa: CSASGRAYEQYF
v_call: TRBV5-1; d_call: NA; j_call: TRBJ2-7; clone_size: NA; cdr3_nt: TGCGCCAGCAGCTTGAGGGCAGACTACGAGCAGTACTTC; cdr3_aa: CASSLRADYEQYF
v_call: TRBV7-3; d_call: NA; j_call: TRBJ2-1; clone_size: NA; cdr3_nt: TGTGCCAGCAGCTTTGCGGGATTGGGGAATGAGCAGTTCTTC; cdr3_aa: CASSFAGLGNEQFF
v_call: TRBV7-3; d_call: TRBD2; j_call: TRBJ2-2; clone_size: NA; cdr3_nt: TGTGCCAGCAGCTTAAGGGGTAGCGGGACCGGGGAGCTGTTTTTT; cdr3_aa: CASSLRGSGTGELFF
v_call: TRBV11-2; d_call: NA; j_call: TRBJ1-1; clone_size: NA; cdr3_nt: TGTGCCAGCAGCGCAAGGGTTCCGGGAGCTTTCTTT; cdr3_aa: CASSARVPGAFF
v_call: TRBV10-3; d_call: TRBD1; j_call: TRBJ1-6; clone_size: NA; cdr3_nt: TGTGCCATCAGTGATACAGGGGCAGGTACTCCACCCCTCCACTTT; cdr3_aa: CAISDTGAGTPPLHF
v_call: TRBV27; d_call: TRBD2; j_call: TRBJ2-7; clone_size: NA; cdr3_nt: TGTGCCAGCAGTTTCGGGGGGGATCAAAGTTTGCAGTACTTC; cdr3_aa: CASSFGGDQSLQYF
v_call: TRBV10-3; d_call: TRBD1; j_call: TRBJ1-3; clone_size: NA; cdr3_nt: TGTGCCATCATTGGACAGGGGGGAAACACCATATATTTT; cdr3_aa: CAIIGQGGNTIYF
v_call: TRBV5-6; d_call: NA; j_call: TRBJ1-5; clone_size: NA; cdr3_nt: TGTGCCAGCAGCTTGATGAGACAGCGTTTTCAGCCCCAGCATTTT; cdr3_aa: CASSLMRQRFQPQHF
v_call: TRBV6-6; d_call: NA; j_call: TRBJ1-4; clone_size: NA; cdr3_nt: TGTGCCAGCAGTCGCCCTCCGGCACAAACAACTAATGAAAAACTGTTTTTT; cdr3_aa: CASSRPPAQTTNEKLFF
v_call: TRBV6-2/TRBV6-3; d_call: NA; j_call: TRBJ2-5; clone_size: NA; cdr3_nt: TGTGCCAGCAGTTACGTTGGGCAGCCTCAAGAGACCCAGTACTTC; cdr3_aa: CASSYVGQPQETQYF
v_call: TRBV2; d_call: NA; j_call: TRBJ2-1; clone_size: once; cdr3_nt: TGTGCCAGCAGCGAACCGGGACCAAGCTGGTTCAATGAGCAGTTCTTC; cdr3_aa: CASSEPGPSWFNEQFF
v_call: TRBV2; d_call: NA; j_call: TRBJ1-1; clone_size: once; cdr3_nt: TGTGCCAGCAGCCCGAACCTCATGAACACTGAAGCTTTCTTT; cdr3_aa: CASSPNLMNTEAFF
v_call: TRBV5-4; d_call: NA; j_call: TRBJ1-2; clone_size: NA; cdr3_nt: TGTGCCAGCAGCCCTCCCGCGTCACCGGGCTACACCTTC; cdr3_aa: CASSPPASPGYTF